These T cell receptor beta chains were read from a single sample in a study of early T cells in non-severe SARS-CoV-2 infection. Each CDR3 protein is one row after TCRdb ran MiXCR on the 5' RACE reads. The sample yields around 80,000 distinct CDR3 sequences, less than 15% seen once. The sample was whole blood. These receptors were obtained from an adult who was a healthcare worker with PCR-confirmed SARS-CoV-2 infection or an uninfected control (not recorded which). Each CDR3 is given without its conserved first and last residue. Fields, in order: D gene, V gene, J gene, CDR3 protein. The D gene is left open where the match is weak.

>-|TRBV6-1|TRBJ2-4
ASSESWGIAKNIQY
>-|TRBV5-6|TRBJ2-1
ASSLRRQRIYNEQF
>TRBD1|TRBV6-2/TRBV6-3|TRBJ2-7
ASSLLRGTGMNEQY
>TRBD1|TRBV5-1|TRBJ2-6
ASSGGQGAPGANVLT
>-|TRBV5-1|TRBJ1-1
ASSLYPLNTEAF
>-|TRBV20-1|TRBJ2-1
SARMSFAEQF
>-|TRBV3-1|TRBJ2-1
ASSPKRDEQF
>-|TRBV7-9|TRBJ1-1
ASSLAVSYTEAF
>-|TRBV5-1|TRBJ1-1
ASSLFRGMSEAF
>-|TRBV20-1|TRBJ2-3
SASEGGTQY
>-|TRBV6-5|TRBJ1-1
ASSDGYRVTEAF
>-|TRBV11-3|TRBJ2-7
ASSLRQYDEQY
>-|TRBV5-1|TRBJ1-1
ASSLDRNTEAF
>TRBD1|TRBV28|TRBJ1-6
ASSPAGTGDSPLH